These 17 T cell receptor beta chains originate from one sample sequenced in a study of CD8+ T cells in alopecia areata. Reverse transcription of extracted RNA yielded cDNA, which provided the sequencing template. Only in-frame clones appear in the TCRdb table, and some are missing; sequencing was by immunoSEQ multiplex PCR. The table lists about 180,000 clones, almost 65% of them singletons. This material consisted of CD4+ T cells sorted from blood, taken at week 0. The source is a human donor with alopecia areata.

The table lists this clone with a count of one. The chain employs TRBV6-5 and TRBJ2-5; D is possibly TRBD2 (6 bases). The CDR3 runs to 13 residues. Germline V gene sequence: CDR1 MNHEY, CDR2 SVGAGI. V gave up 7 bases and J gave up 5 bases, with 14 bases separating them. In DNA form, the CDR3 reads TGTGCCAGCACCCACGGGGGTGGTGAGACCCAGTACTTC. Residues: CASTHGGGETQYF.

Note on this clone: At one boundary the junction diverges from the germline segment, which might be a read error. The V gene is TRBV6-5, the J gene TRBJ2-3; 12 positions agree with TRBD1. Germline CDR1 reads MNHEY; CDR2 reads SVGAGI. The CDR3 has 16 amino acids. CDR3 amino acids: CASSYSGTGGTDTQYF. CDR3 nucleotides: TGTGCCAGCAGTTACTCGGGGACAGGGGGCACCGATACGCAGTATTTT.

This clone occurred a few times. This chain links TRBV6-6 with TRBJ1-2; D unclear. The CDR3 runs to 13 residues. Germline values: CDR1 MNHNY, CDR2 SVGAGI (reference sequence). V was clipped by 6 bases and J by 0 bases, with 8 bases between them. CDR3 coding DNA: TGTGCCAGCAGCCAACAGCCTAACTATGGCTACACCTTC. Residues: CASSQQPNYGYTF.

The V call is TRBV7-3, the J call TRBJ2-1; D is possibly TRBD1 or TRBD2 (5 bases each). The CDR3 spans 17 residues. Trimming left V 2 bases short and J 2 bases short, with 16 bases between. Per germline, CDR1 SGHTA and CDR2 FQGTGA. The CDR3 loop reads CASSLGRGRSPYNEQFF. CDR3 nucleotides: TGTGCCAGCAGCTTAGGTAGGGGACGCAGTCCCTACAATGAGCAGTTCTTC.

This chain joins TRBV29-1 and TRBJ2-7; TRBD1 agrees at 10 bases. In germline, CDR1 is SQVTM, CDR2 ANQGSEA. The CDR3 contains 14 residues. V trimming: 7 bases; J trimming: 4 bases; junction bases outside the gene matches: 10. In nucleotides, the CDR3 is TGCAGCGCTAGTACTTCGGGACAGGGGTACGAGCAGTACTTC. The encoded protein is CSASTSGQGYEQYF.

The genes are TRBV28 and TRBJ2-6; D may be TRBD1 (5 bases). The CDR3 is 17 amino acids. CDR1 and CDR2 (germline): MDHEN, SYDVKM. Trimming pared 10 bases from V and 0 bases from J, leaving 19 bases between. CDR3 residues: CATLPTVETSGANVLTF. CDR3 nucleotide sequence: TGTGCCACCCTCCCGACAGTGGAAACCTCTGGGGCCAACGTCCTGACTTTC.

The genes are TRBV6-6 and TRBJ2-3; no firm D call. The CDR3 runs to 13 residues. Germline V CDR1 and CDR2: MNHNY, SVGAGI (reference sequence). V was pared by 5 bases and J by 0 bases, with 6 bases between. CDR3 DNA: TGTGCCAGCAGTCACAAGAGCACAGATACGCAGTATTTT. Protein product: CASSHKSTDTQYF.

This clone was detected ten times or more. The rearrangement joins TRBV28 to TRBJ2-2; 8 nucleotides line up with TRBD1. The CDR3 runs 17 residues. Trimming removed 3 bases from V and 1 base from J; junction bases left unmatched: 7. The germline gives CDR1 MDHEN, CDR2 SYDVKM. In DNA form, the CDR3 reads TGTGCCAGCAGTTTCCTCGGGACAGGCGAGAACACCGGGGAGCTGTTTTTT. Protein: CASSFLGTGENTGELFF.

The chain recombines TRBV29-1 with TRBJ2-1; TRBD1 matches 8 bases. This CDR3 comprises 14 residues. Germline V gene lookup returns CDR1 SQVTM and CDR2 ANQGSEA. V was clipped by 6 bases and J by 3 bases; unmatched bases: 7. The chain's CDR3 is CSVNPGTGYNEQFF. The CDR3 DNA sequence: TGCAGCGTCAATCCCGGGACAGGCTACAATGAGCAGTTCTTC.

The CDR3 DNA reads TGCAGCGTTGATTGGGAGACCCAGTACTTC. Protein sequence: CSVDWETQYF. The chain carries TRBV29-1 and TRBJ2-5; D remains ambiguous. This CDR3 has 10 residues. Germline loops: CDR1 SQVTM, CDR2 ANQGSEA. Trimming removed 3 bases from V and 5 bases from J, with 4 bases in between.

This clone was counted a single time. The rearrangement links TRBV29-1 to TRBJ1-1, with TRBD1 identical over 8 bases. V was clipped by 6 bases and J by 0 bases; unmatched bases: 12. The CDR3 has 16 amino acids. CDR1 SQVTM and CDR2 ANQGSEA come from the germline V gene. The CDR3 DNA reads TGCAGCGTAGTCAGGGGGCCGACTGAAATGAACACTGAAGCTTTCTTT. This sequence encodes CSVVRGPTEMNTEAFF.

This sequence joins TRBV27 and TRBJ2-3, with a weak D call TRBD2 (5 bases). CDR1 and CDR2 (germline): MNHEY, SMNVEV (reference sequence). The length of the CDR3 is 12 residues. The germline V and J ends were trimmed by 5 bases and 2 bases, with 5 bases remaining between them. In DNA form, the CDR3 reads TGTGCCAGCAGTGACTACACAGATACGCAGTATTTT. Its translation is CASSDYTDTQYF.

This clone was recorded a few times. The V gene is TRBV18, the J gene TRBJ2-3; TRBD2 agrees at 13 bases. CDR1 is KGHSH and CDR2 is LQKENI in the germline V gene. The CDR3 has 15 residues. V was clipped by 5 bases and J by 4 bases; unmatched bases: 3. The CDR3 region is CASSSGLAGPDTQYF. The CDR3 bases are TGTGCCAGCTCATCGGGACTAGCGGGGCCAGATACGCAGTATTTT.

The chain combines TRBV7-3 with TRBJ1-6; no reliable D call. Per germline, CDR1 SGHTA and CDR2 FQGTGA. This CDR3 region has 13 residues. Between the trimmed V and J ends, which lost 5 bases and 10 bases, there was a span of 12 bases. The CDR3 DNA is TGTGCCAGCAGCCAAGGGTTGGGCTCACCCCTCCACTTT. This sequence encodes CASSQGLGSPLHF.

The J gene is TRBJ1-2, the V gene TRBV4-3; TRBD1 aligns across 8 bases. CDR3 length: 16 residues. The V segment lost 2 bases and the J segment 7 bases; nucleotides outside the gene matches: 12. CDR1 and CDR2 (germline): LGHNA, YSLEER. CDR3 region: CASSQLPGTGLSGYTF. CDR3 nucleotides: TGCGCCAGCAGCCAACTACCCGGGACAGGCCTTTCTGGCTACACCTTC.

A note on this clone: This sample also contains other DNA sequences that code for the same CDR3. This chain links TRBV29-1 with TRBJ1-2, with D possibly matching TRBD1 (5 bases). The CDR3 contains 11 residues. Trimming left V 3 bases short and J 4 bases short, with 6 bases between. Germline loops: CDR1 SQVTM, CDR2 ANQGSEA. CDR3: CSVDRAYGYTF. The CDR3 bases are TGCAGCGTTGACAGGGCCTATGGCTACACCTTC.

J is TRBJ1-2 and V is TRBV7-9; 7 positions match TRBD1. Looked up from germline, CDR1 is SEHNR and CDR2 is FQNEAQ (reference sequence). The CDR3 extends over 13 amino acids. Trimming took 7 bases from V and 4 from J; bases not matched to a gene: 6. The CDR3 DNA follows: TGTGCCAGCACTCCTGGACAGGCCTATGGCTACACCTTC. Translation gives CASTPGQAYGYTF. The whole variable domain, remainder taken from reference TRBV7-9 and TRBJ1-2, is DTGVSQNPRHKITKRGQNVTFRCDPISEHNRLYWYRQTLGQGPEFLTYFQNEAQLEKSRLLSDRFSAERPKGSFSTLEIQRTEQGDSAMYLCASTPGQAYGYTFGSGTRLTVV.